This TCR beta chain was identified during a study of CD8 T cells in ankylosing spondylitis. General observations from the study: A motif in TCR beta, a set of seven to nine highly homologous variants, appeared characteristic of ankylosing spondylitis blood.

The CDR3 loop spans 19 amino acids. Germline CDR1 reads SGHAT; CDR2 reads FQNNGV. V dropped 5 bases and J dropped 3; count of bases not matched to a gene: 18. Scientists made TCR beta libraries using quantitative 5'-RACE with molecular barcodes. TCRdb used MiXCR to reprocess the 5' RACE reads, holding one entry per CDR3 protein. Of about 220,000 distinct CDR3 sequences in the sample, roughly a tenth are singletons; the top ten hold roughly 23%. This clonotype occurred many times. The target antigen is unknown. This chain links TRBV11-2 with TRBJ2-1; the match to TRBD2 covers 8 bases. Sequencing input: blood, either unsorted or a sorted T cell fraction (not recorded which). The clonotype comes from a male donor with ankylosing spondylitis or in good health (not recorded which). The CDR3: CASSPSPSFGGGIYNEQFF. CDR3 sequence (DNA): TGTGCCAGCAGCCCCAGTCCTTCCTTCGGGGGGGGGATCTACAATGAGCAGTTCTTC. The whole variable domain, filled in from reference TRBV11-2 and TRBJ2-1, reads EAGVAQSPRYKIIEKRQSVAFWCNPISGHATLYWYQQILGQGPKLLIQFQNNGVVDDSQLPKDRFSAERLKGVDSTLKIQPAKLEDSAVYLCASSPSPSFGGGIYNEQFFGPGTRLTVL.